The 8 T cell receptor beta chains below were found in one sample sequenced in a study of STAT5B mutations in CD4+ large granular lymphocyte leukemia. Generated by immunoSEQ multiplex PCR, the TCRdb table keeps only in-frame clones and is missing some. The table lists approximately 35,000 clones, around 63% of them singletons, with approximately 1.6% in the top ten. The sequenced sample consisted of CD4+ T cells from blood buffy coats. The receptors originated from a human donor in good health.

In its sample, this clone was seen a few times. The rearrangement links TRBV19 to TRBJ1-1; no clear D gene. The V end lost 10 bases, the J end lost 11 bases, and 20 bases lay between the germline ends. Germline CDR1 is LNHDA and CDR2 is SQIVND (reference sequence). The CDR3 loop spans 12 amino acids. CDR3 residues: CAIKPPTGEAFF. The CDR3 region has the DNA TGTGCCATCAAACCCCCTACTGGTGAGGCTTTCTTT.

The rearrangement uses TRBV13 and TRBJ1-5, with 7 bases that match TRBD1. Per germline, CDR1 PRHDT and CDR2 FYEKMQ (reference sequence). V was clipped by 7 bases and J by 1 base; unmatched bases: 7. The CDR3 totals 15 residues. The CDR3 sequence: CASNRGGASNQPQHF. The DNA of the CDR3 is TGTGCCAGCAACAGGGGCGGGGCCAGCAATCAGCCCCAGCATTTT.

CDR3 residues: CASSERGGQGAQETQYF. CDR3 nucleotide sequence: TGTGCCAGCAGTGAACGGGGCGGACAGGGGGCCCAAGAGACCCAGTACTTC. The genes are TRBV6-1 and TRBJ2-5, with 11 bases identical to TRBD1. This CDR3 spans 17 amino acids. The J segment lost 1 base and the V segment lost 2 bases, leaving 6 bases of the junction unmatched. The germline V gene has CDR1 MNHNS and CDR2 SASEGT.

The chain links TRBV6-1 to TRBJ1-3; a weak D match, TRBD1 (6 bases). Germline-derived CDR1 and CDR2 are MNHNS and SASEGT. The CDR3 has 15 residues. Trimming stripped 1 base from V and 2 bases from J, with 9 bases between. The CDR3 loop is CASSEGNRAGNTIYF. The CDR3 DNA sequence: TGTGCCAGCAGTGAAGGGAACAGGGCTGGAAACACCATATATTTT.

The V and J genes are TRBV5-5 and TRBJ2-7; D gene uncertain. This CDR3 is built from 13 residues. Deletions cut 2 bases from V and 3 bases from J, with 9 bases between. CDR1 and CDR2 from the germline V gene are SGHKS and YYEKEE (reference sequence). CDR3: CASSFYQFYEQYF. In DNA form, the CDR3 reads TGTGCCAGCAGCTTTTATCAGTTCTACGAGCAGTACTTC.

Written as DNA, the CDR3 is TGTGCCAGTAGTATATGGGAGCCCCCGGGCGATGAGCAGTTCTTC. It is translated as CASSIWEPPGDEQFF. V and J are TRBV19 and TRBJ2-1, with D perhaps TRBD2 (5 bases). Germline CDR1 is LNHDA and CDR2 is SQIVND (reference sequence). V dropped 2 bases and J dropped 8 bases, with 16 bases sitting between them. This CDR3 spans 15 amino acids.

The chain couples TRBV2 to TRBJ2-3, with D possibly called TRBD1 or TRBD2 (6 bases each). Germline V gene data show CDR1 as SNHLY and CDR2 as FYNNEI. This CDR3 is 17 amino acids long. V lost 4 bases and J lost 3, with 20 bases in between. The CDR3 nucleotides are TGTGCCAGCAGTGCATCCAGGAGGGGGTCCGGGACAGATACGCAGTATTTT. Protein sequence: CASSASRRGSGTDTQYF.

V is TRBV2 and J is TRBJ1-1; 7 bases agree with TRBD1. The junction had 7 bases not matched to a gene; V was cut back by 5 bases and J by 1 base. The germline V gene encodes CDR1 SNHLY and CDR2 FYNNEI. The CDR3 loop spans 15 amino acids. CDR3 region: CASSLLQGQNTEAFF. DNA for the CDR3: TGTGCCAGCAGTCTCTTACAGGGGCAGAACACTGAAGCTTTCTTT.